A single TCR beta chain is shown here with its context. Its specificity is not known. With 4 bases removed from V and 1 base from J, the gap between germline ends came to 16 bases. The CDR3 is 16 amino acids. Germline loops: CDR1 SEHNR, CDR2 FQNEAQ (reference sequence). These data come from a study of cytomegalovirus exposure and HLA in healthy donors. Overall study findings and caveats: The study flagged around 150 TCR beta chains as cytomegalovirus-associated.

Researchers ran the PCR with 60 Vbeta and 13 Jbeta primers. Clones were read by immunoSEQ multiplex PCR, and TCRdb kept only the in-frame ones, dropping some. In the table there are about 220,000 clones, around 80% of which are singletons. The chain joins TRBV7-9 to TRBJ2-5; no firm D call. The source material was PBMCs. The origin of this receptor is a boy younger than 10 in good health and CMV-seronegative. CDR3 loop: CASSSGILGIQETQYF. CDR3 DNA: TGTGCCAGCAGCTCCGGTATTCTAGGAATCCAAGAGACCCAGTACTTC.